This record looks at one T cell receptor beta chain sequence and its context. Antigen: not known. The sample is drawn from a study of T cell responses to AZD1222 COVID-19 vaccine. The study, taken as a whole, reports: Without day 14 samples, only post-peak T cell repertoires were studied. Close to half of all spike-specific TCRs reportedly target regions of the variants that are unmutated. White British ancestry dominated among donors, who included more females, and clonal diversity was possibly underestimated.

Data came from immunoSEQ multiplex PCR; TCRdb stores just in-frame clones and leaves some out. The sample includes some 130,000 clones, over 80% seen only once; the top ten take roughly 7%. The CDR3 totals 18 residues. The ends lost 5 bases at V and 1 base at J; junction bases unmatched: 12. Germline values: CDR1 LNHDA, CDR2 SQIVND (reference sequence). The study pooled second doses at about 4 or about 12 weeks. This sequence originates from an adult who received the AZD1222 COVID-19 vaccine. This material consisted of peripheral blood, taken 28 days after the second AZD1222 dose. The V gene is TRBV19, the J gene TRBJ1-1; 11 bases are shared with TRBD1. Here the CDR3 DNA reads TGTGCCAGTAGTCCGCTGCCGGGACAGGGGGGGAAGAACACTGAAGCTTTCTTT. Protein sequence: CASSPLPGQGGKNTEAFF.